This T cell receptor beta chain is from a study of blood T cells in healthy people across ages. Germline V gene data show CDR1 as SEHNR and CDR2 as FQNEAQ (reference sequence). Unmatched junction bases numbered 14, after V lost 5 bases and J lost 11 bases. This CDR3 has 14 residues. Primed by a sample-barcoded 5' primer and a J-beta primer mix, a second PCR proceeded for 7 to 11 cycles. TCRdb processed the 5' RACE reads anew with MiXCR; each CDR3 protein has one entry. The table shows approximately 780,000 distinct CDR3 sequences, with 20% to 30% occurring only once. Another study also made use of these data, one on T cells of mothers and their children. That study reports: Each child contributed roughly 3.2 million TCR beta CDR3 reads, while each mother contributed over 9.5 million.

The chain joins TRBV7-9 to TRBJ2-5; TRBD1 aligns across 7 bases. The source of this sequence is a boy aged 5-17 years in good health. Sequencing used blood. The CDR3 is CASSPGTVGQIQYF. The CDR3 DNA sequence: TGTGCCAGCAGCCCTGGGACAGTGGGCCAGATTCAGTACTTC. Together with reference TRBV7-9 and TRBJ2-5, the CDR3 gives the full variable domain: DTGVSQNPRHKITKRGQNVTFRCDPISEHNRLYWYRQTLGQGPEFLTYFQNEAQLEKSRLLSDRFSAERPKGSFSTLEIQRTEQGDSAMYLCASSPGTVGQIQYFGPGTRLLVL.